This T cell receptor beta chain was obtained from a study of blood T cell repertoires in COVID-19 (dated by TCRdb to 2020 to 2022). Concerning the study at large: Samples covering the acute and convalescent phases of COVID-19 were provided by collaborators in the United States, Italy and Spain. The prospective study material was composed of cDNA or gDNA derived from T cells, B-cell-depleted T cells, or PBMCs. The dataset comprised deeply sampled blood TCRbeta repertoires from subjects exposed to, actively infected with, or recovered from COVID-19. The repertoires were made available in a free public database intended to serve as a resource for research on the immune response to SARS-CoV-2. The samples were drawn from two sources: the first 160 participants of the ongoing ImmuneRACE study, and 1,200 or so subjects contributed by 6 global collaborators. Sample metadata almost always included a de-identified subject ID, COVID-19 status, age in years and sex. Where available, HLA class I and class II types were obtained from metadata supplied by the sample provider rather than from assay-based typing.

Germline trimming: 5 bases from V, 0 bases from J; junction bases outside gene matches: 12. From a lookup of the germline V gene, CDR1 and CDR2 are KGHDR and SFDVKD. Inclusive of the bounding cysteine and phenylalanine, the CDR3 is 18 residues long. The sequence is cut down to CDR3 DNA, 54 bases in frame from base 1. The immunoSEQ Assay, a bias-controlled multiplex PCR, was used to amplify TCRbeta CDR3 regions from genomic DNA. From the authors' description of their analysis: Within the assay, amplification of reference gene primers was used to estimate how many nucleated cells each sample contained. To quantify the absolute abundance of each unique TCRbeta CDR3 rearrangement, sequence reads were collapsed and filtered. For each sample, productive Simpson clonality was calculated as the square root of Simpson's diversity index across productive rearrangements. TCRdb mirrors the immuneACCESS table, restricted to in-frame sequences. Some clones are absent from its copies; in checked studies, under half trace to an unresolved V gene, and the reason for the others is unknown. V and J calls and clone size are as listed in that table; D and trimming were resolved from the DNA. In all, the sample holds approximately 160,000 clones, and 83% of those were seen once. The top ten clonotypes cover approximately 4% of the sample.

Paper-wide results and their limitations: The amount of clinical and demographic metadata varied by source and participant and was provided uncurated.

Concerning this clone itself: Its antigen specificity is not known. No qualities accompany the bases; no much larger clone lies one base away.

Participants in the prospective study were enrolled through a virtual design, were aged about 18 to 89 years, and lived in fewer than 30 United States geographic areas. To assign participants to cohorts, the prospective study relied on clinical history that participants themselves reported in a screening survey and a study questionnaire. Mobile phlebotomists in the prospective study collected whole blood, serum and a nasopharyngeal or oropharyngeal swab from every participant. Over an approximately two-month period, participants in the prospective study had the option of providing additional blood draws and questionnaires. Prospective study blood samples were shipped either frozen or at room temperature before DNA extraction.

The chain is encoded by TRBV24-1 joined to TRBJ1-5; 7 central nucleotides agree with TRBD1. Sequencing used PBMCs or T cells enriched from blood (not recorded which). The receptor was isolated from a woman between 45 and 65 years old in a cohort exposed to, infected with or recovered from COVID-19 (not recorded which). The CDR3: CATSGPGANRGSNQPQHF. The nucleotide sequence reads as follows: TGTGCCACCAGTGGCCCGGGGGCCAACAGGGGTAGCAATCAGCCCCAGCATTTT.